These T cell receptor beta chains were read from a single sample in a study of T cell responses to AZD1222 COVID-19 vaccine. Assay used: immunoSEQ multiplex PCR; TCRdb lists only in-frame clones, some missing. The data contain 150,000 or so clones, approximately 91% of them singletons. The specimen comprised peripheral blood, sampled 28 days after the second AZD1222 dose. These receptors were taken from an adult who received the AZD1222 COVID-19 vaccine. CDR3s include the opening cysteine and the closing phenylalanine or tryptophan. Each record gives: V gene, D gene, clone size, J gene, CDR3 protein, CDR3 DNA. The D gene is left open where the match is weak. The listing skips clone size in some rows; elsewhere it reads once, few, many or a size class.

>TRBV7-2|NA|NA|TRBJ2-2
CASSPREGGNTGELFF
TGTGCCAGCAGCCCACGTGAAGGGGGGAACACCGGGGAGCTGTTTTTT
>TRBV3-1/TRBV3-2|NA|NA|TRBJ1-1
CASSQFGSYLWAFF
TGTGCCAGCAGCCAATTCGGGTCCTACCTCTGGGCTTTCTTT
>TRBV19|NA|NA|TRBJ1-1
CASSPGGTNTEAFF
TGTGCCAGTAGTCCGGGAGGGACGAACACTGAAGCTTTCTTT
>TRBV6-5|TRBD1|NA|TRBJ1-4
CASSYRHRGTNEKLFF
TGTGCCAGCAGTTACAGACACAGGGGAACTAATGAAAAACTGTTTTTT
>TRBV19|TRBD2|NA|TRBJ2-1
CASSFRTSGKGNEQFF
TGTGCCAGTAGTTTCAGGACTAGCGGGAAAGGCAATGAGCAGTTCTTC
>TRBV6-5|TRBD2|NA|TRBJ2-3
CASRDSGGGWDTQYF
TGTGCCAGCAGGGATAGCGGGGGAGGTTGGGATACGCAGTATTTT
>TRBV7-2|NA|once|TRBJ2-1
CASSFTRPSSYNEQFF
TGTGCCAGCAGCTTTACTAGACCCTCCTCCTACAATGAGCAGTTCTTC
>TRBV6-6|NA|NA|TRBJ1-2
CASKLKEGSGYTF
TGTGCCAGCAAGCTTAAGGAGGGGTCTGGCTACACCTTC
>TRBV19|TRBD1|NA|TRBJ2-7
CASSFGTGNYEQYF
TGTGCCAGTAGTTTCGGGACAGGGAATTACGAGCAGTACTTC
>TRBV6-5|NA|once|TRBJ2-1
CASSSTSLSYNEQFF
TGTGCCAGCAGCTCGACTTCCCTCTCCTACAATGAGCAGTTCTTC
>TRBV5-1|NA|NA|TRBJ1-2
CASSLEGRGYGYTF
TGCGCCAGCAGCTTGGAGGGCAGGGGCTATGGTTACACCTTC
>TRBV7-2|NA|NA|TRBJ1-1
CASSVMGRDGPEAFF
TGTGCCAGCAGCGTGATGGGCAGGGATGGTCCGGAAGCTTTCTTT
>TRBV30|NA|NA|TRBJ2-7
CAWSRGYEQYF
TGTGCCTGGAGCAGGGGATACGAGCAGTACTTC
>TRBV6-1|TRBD1|NA|TRBJ2-7
CASSEAAGGLYEQYF
TGTGCCAGCAGTGAAGCGGCAGGGGGCTTGTACGAGCAGTACTTC
>TRBV15|TRBD1|NA|TRBJ2-7
CATSSLGTGTSYEQYF
TGTGCCACCAGCAGTCTGGGGACAGGGACATCCTACGAGCAGTACTTC
>TRBV27|NA|NA|TRBJ2-2
CASSLRLLNTGELFF
TGTGCCAGCAGTTTACGGCTCCTCAACACCGGGGAGCTGTTTTTT
>TRBV7-9|NA|NA|TRBJ1-1
CASSLEFGGNTEAFF
TGTGCCAGCAGCTTAGAGTTTGGGGGGAACACTGAAGCTTTCTTT
>TRBV3-1/TRBV3-2|NA|NA|TRBJ1-2
CASSHLWSGYTF
TGTGCCAGCAGCCATCTCTGGTCTGGCTACACCTTC
>TRBV6-5|TRBD1|NA|TRBJ1-3
CASIPDRVAGNTIYF
TGTGCCAGCATCCCCGACAGGGTCGCTGGAAACACCATATATTTT
>TRBV24-1|TRBD2|NA|TRBJ2-2
CATGETSGAAGELFF
TGTGCCACCGGAGAGACGAGCGGGGCGGCCGGGGAGCTGTTTTTT
>TRBV2|NA|once|TRBJ1-2
CASSGGFLYGYTF
TGTGCCAGCAGTGGAGGGTTCCTCTATGGCTACACCTTC
>TRBV4-2|TRBD2|NA|TRBJ2-1
CASSPRTSGDLGYGEQFF
TGTGCCAGCAGCCCCCGGACTAGCGGAGACTTGGGCTATGGTGAGCAGTTCTTC
>TRBV5-1|NA|few|TRBJ1-1
CASSSPTPVNTEAFF
TGCGCCAGCAGCTCGCCTACACCCGTTAACACTGAAGCTTTCTTT
>TRBV5-5|NA|NA|TRBJ1-5
CASSLQGYSNQPQHF
TGTGCCAGCAGCTTGCAGGGCTATAGCAATCAGCCCCAGCATTTT
>TRBV28|NA|NA|TRBJ1-6
CASGEVGTNSPLHF
TGTGCCAGTGGGGAAGTAGGGACGAATTCACCCCTCCACTTT
>TRBV19|TRBD2|NA|TRBJ2-5
CASSIEAGTAGSQYF
TGTGCCAGTAGTATCGAAGCGGGGACCGCGGGGAGCCAGTACTTC
>TRBV4-1|TRBD1|NA|TRBJ1-4
CASRPGTADREKLFF
TGCGCCAGCAGGCCTGGGACAGCCGACCGTGAAAAACTGTTTTTT